The 27 T cell receptor beta chains reported below all come from one sample, sequenced in a study of siplizumab effects on memory and regulatory T cells. The protocol was immunoSEQ multiplex PCR, while the TCRdb copy is restricted to in-frame clones and leaves out a portion. The profile shows some 100,000 clones, approximately 93% of them singletons. Sequencing was performed on CD8+ T cells sorted from blood. The receptors here all came from a human donor in good health.

The chain is built from TRBV30 and TRBJ1-1, with D tentatively TRBD1 (6 bases). Germline V gene lookup returns CDR1 GTSNPN and CDR2 SVGIG (reference sequence). V lost 0 bases to trimming and J lost 3 bases, with 11 bases between them. CDR3 length: 14 residues. The CDR3 DNA reads TGTGCCTGGAGTGTATATAGGGGGGACACTGAAGCTTTCTTT. Translation gives CAWSVYRGDTEAFF.

The chain's CDR3 is CASLTGTGNRETQYF. The CDR3 coding sequence is TGTGCCAGCCTGACCGGGACAGGGAACCGAGAGACCCAGTACTTC. The chain links TRBV2 to TRBJ2-5; TRBD1 agrees at 9 bases. After removal of 8 bases from V and 4 bases from J, the junction contained 11 bases not matched to a gene. The CDR3 spans 15 residues. CDR1 is SNHLY and CDR2 is FYNNEI in the germline V gene.

The chain has TRBV27 and TRBJ2-1; possibly TRBD1 for D (5 bases). Germline V gene lookup returns CDR1 MNHEY and CDR2 SMNVEV (reference sequence). Between the trimmed V and J ends, which lost 2 bases and 10 bases, there was a span of 9 bases. The CDR3 runs to 12 residues. The CDR3 nucleotides read TGTGCCAGCAGTTTAGGGGCATCCGAGCAGTTCTTC. Encoded protein: CASSLGASEQFF.

V gene TRBV7-9 combines with J gene TRBJ2-7; 8 nucleotides align to TRBD1. With V trimmed by 1 base and J by 3 bases, 8 bases remained unmatched. CDR3 size: 16 residues. Germline V gives CDR1 SEHNR, CDR2 FQNEAQ (reference sequence). The CDR3 is CASSLGSTGTGYEQYF. The CDR3 bases are TGTGCCAGCAGCTTAGGCTCAACCGGGACAGGCTACGAGCAGTACTTC.

The J gene is TRBJ2-1, the V gene TRBV7-9; the D gene is possibly TRBD2 (6 bases). This CDR3 is built from 15 residues. Trimming shortened V by 5 bases and J by 10 bases, and 21 bases separated the two germline ends. Germline V gene sequence: CDR1 SEHNR, CDR2 FQNEAQ (reference sequence). CDR3 sequence (DNA): TGTGCCAGCAGCCCCCATAGCGGCTCCACTGCCGAGCAGTTCTTC. As protein: CASSPHSGSTAEQFF.

The V gene is TRBV27, the J gene TRBJ1-2; D possibly corresponds to TRBD1 (5 bases). The V end was cut by 6 bases, the J end by 9 bases, with 20 bases between. The CDR3 loop spans 14 amino acids. The V gene's germline CDR1 is MNHEY and CDR2 SMNVEV (reference sequence). CDR3 sequence: CASSPGGSLGSYTF. DNA of the CDR3: TGTGCCAGCAGCCCGGGGGGGAGTCTGGGGAGCTACACCTTC.

This clone was observed a handful of times. J is TRBJ1-1 and V is TRBV19; unclear D gene. The CDR3 spans 14 residues. The V and J ends lost 2 bases and 1 base respectively, with 8 bases between them. The germline gives CDR1 LNHDA, CDR2 SQIVND (reference sequence). The CDR3 nucleotides are TGTGCCAGTAGTATAATTGGAGGGAACACTGAAGCTTTCTTT. It codes for CASSIIGGNTEAFF.

This chain uses TRBV9 with TRBJ2-3; weak D call: TRBD1 (6 bases). Germline lookup yields CDR1 SGDLS and CDR2 YYNGEE. The V end was cut by 2 bases, the J end by 2 bases, with 12 bases between. The CDR3 is made up of 15 amino acids. The CDR3: CASSVYPGDTDTQYF. For the CDR3, the DNA is TGTGCCAGCAGCGTTTACCCAGGGGACACAGATACGCAGTATTTT. Full variable domain (rest looked up from reference TRBV9 and TRBJ2-3): DSGVTQTPKHLITATGQRVTLRCSPRSGDLSVYWYQQSLDQGLQFLIQYYNGEERAKGNILERFSAQQFPDLHSELNLSSLELGDSALYFCASSVYPGDTDTQYFGPGTRLTVL.

The chain recombines TRBV19 with TRBJ1-2; D call uncertain. Between the trimmed V and J ends, which lost 3 bases and 2 bases, there was a span of 7 bases. This CDR3 region has 13 residues. Germline values: CDR1 LNHDA, CDR2 SQIVND (reference sequence). Written as DNA, the CDR3 is TGTGCCAGTAGTATCTTGGAGAACTATGGCTACACCTTC. Protein sequence: CASSILENYGYTF.

This chain joins TRBV9 and TRBJ2-3, with TRBD2 matching over 8 bases. With V trimmed by 4 bases and J by 6 bases, 16 bases remained unmatched. Germline-derived CDR1 and CDR2 are SGDLS and YYNGEE. The CDR3 consists of 17 residues. The CDR3 is CASSPDRSAGGADTQYF. The DNA of the CDR3 is TGTGCCAGCAGCCCCGACAGATCGGCGGGAGGTGCCGATACGCAGTATTTT.

This clone was detected only once. The chain recombines TRBV19 with TRBJ2-1; the D is unclear. This CDR3 spans 14 amino acids. V was cut by 4 bases and J by 0 bases, with 7 bases left in between. Germline lookup yields CDR1 LNHDA and CDR2 SQIVND (reference sequence). The CDR3 sequence: CASSSGISYNEQFF. In nucleotides, the CDR3 is TGTGCCAGTAGTAGCGGAATCTCCTACAATGAGCAGTTCTTC. The full variable domain, in which reference TRBV19 and TRBJ2-1 provide the parts outside the CDR3, is DGGITQSPKYLFRKEGQNVTLSCEQNLNHDAMYWYRQDPGQGLRLIYYSQIVNDFQKGDIAEGYSVSREKKESFPLTVTSAQKNPTAFYLCASSSGISYNEQFFGPGTRLTVL.

V usage is TRBV27 and J usage is TRBJ2-1; TRBD2 agrees at 7 bases. This CDR3 comprises 18 residues. Losses at the gene ends were 4 bases for V and 6 bases for J; bases not matched to a gene: 18. Germline CDR1 MNHEY, CDR2 SMNVEV (reference sequence). In DNA, the CDR3 is TGTGCCAGCAGTTGGATGGGTCCCCAGCCGCGGGAGATCAATGAGCAGTTCTTC. It translates to CASSWMGPQPREINEQFF.

The chain joins TRBV7-9 to TRBJ2-1; D may be TRBD2 (5 bases). V was clipped by 1 base and J by 5 bases, with 9 bases between them. This CDR3 region has 14 residues. Germline V lookup: CDR1 SEHNR, CDR2 FQNEAQ (reference sequence). In DNA form, the CDR3 reads TGTGCCAGCAGCTTAGTGGCCGGGAACAATGAGCAGTTCTTC. Translation: CASSLVAGNNEQFF.

This clone was observed a few times. The chain employs TRBV6-5 and TRBJ2-7; 7 nucleotides match TRBD1. The CDR3 has 14 residues. V lost 7 bases, J lost 2 bases, and 8 bases stayed unmatched. Germline V gives CDR1 MNHEY, CDR2 SVGAGI. CDR3 protein: CASIGTAPTYEQYF. CDR3 nucleotides: TGTGCCAGCATTGGGACAGCGCCAACCTACGAGCAGTACTTC.

The chain is built from TRBV9 and TRBJ1-1; 9 bases fit TRBD1. The CDR3 runs to 15 residues. Per the germline V gene, CDR1 is SGDLS and CDR2 is YYNGEE. Trimming removed 0 bases from V and 5 bases from J; junction bases left unmatched: 5. CDR3 region: CASSVGGTGRTEAFF. The CDR3, as DNA: TGTGCCAGCAGCGTAGGTGGGACAGGGAGGACTGAAGCTTTCTTT.

The rearrangement uses TRBV4-2 and TRBJ2-1; the match to TRBD2 covers 8 bases. The V and J ends lost 0 bases and 6 bases, in that order; junction bases with no gene match: 10. The CDR3 spans 17 residues. Germline loops: CDR1 LGHNA, CDR2 YNFKEQ. DNA of the CDR3: TGTGCCAGCAGCCAAGATGGTTTTAGCGGGATTTCCAATGAGCAGTTCTTC. Translation gives CASSQDGFSGISNEQFF.

The chain recombines TRBV15 with TRBJ2-5; D not resolved. The CDR3 spans 15 residues. CDR1 and CDR2 from the germline V gene are LNHNV and YYDKDF (reference sequence). V was trimmed by 0 bases and J by 1 base, leaving 9 bases between them. CDR3 sequence reads: CATSRDSGSQETQYF. The CDR3 DNA reads TGTGCCACCAGCAGAGATTCCGGCAGCCAAGAGACCCAGTACTTC.

The V and J genes are TRBV7-9 and TRBJ2-1; 11 positions match TRBD2. The germline gives CDR1 SEHNR, CDR2 FQNEAQ (reference sequence). The CDR3 is 16 amino acids. Trimming at V came to 5 bases and at J to 7 bases, leaving 10 bases not matched to a gene. The CDR3 sequence: CASSLTSGERFNEQFF. CDR3 in DNA: TGTGCCAGCAGCCTGACTAGCGGGGAAAGATTTAATGAGCAGTTCTTC.

This clone has just one count. V is TRBV11-3 and J is TRBJ2-3, with D possibly TRBD2 on 5 matching bases. Trimming pared 5 bases from V and 2 bases from J, leaving 11 bases between. This CDR3 is built from 14 residues. Germline V gene lookup returns CDR1 SGHNT and CDR2 YENEEA. The CDR3 loop is CASSTGESTDTQYF. In nucleotides, the CDR3 is TGTGCCAGCAGCACCGGGGAGTCCACAGATACGCAGTATTTT.

This rearrangement joins TRBV6-5 to TRBJ2-7; tentatively, D is TRBD1 (6 bases). Trimming cost V 2 bases and J 6 bases, with 8 bases left between them. CDR1 and CDR2 (germline): MNHEY, SVGAGI. This CDR3 region has 12 residues. The CDR3 protein is CASSYTGFEQYF. The CDR3, as DNA: TGTGCCAGCAGTTACACAGGGTTCGAGCAGTACTTC.

The chain uses TRBV7-9 and TRBJ2-7; no clear D. This CDR3 is 13 amino acids long. V lost 1 base and J 7 bases, leaving 11 bases between the germline ends. The germline gives CDR1 SEHNR, CDR2 FQNEAQ (reference sequence). CDR3 DNA sequence: TGTGCCAGCAGCTTAGATCCGTCTGGGGAGCAGTACTTC. This encodes CASSLDPSGEQYF.

The chain recombines TRBV7-2 with TRBJ2-7; D may be TRBD1 (6 bases). The CDR3 totals 14 residues. V lost 0 bases, J lost 0 bases, and 6 bases lay in between. Germline V gene lookup returns CDR1 SGHTA and CDR2 FQGNSA. Written as DNA, the CDR3 is TGTGCCAGCAGCTTAGCCAGGGGCTCCTACGAGCAGTACTTC. Residues: CASSLARGSYEQYF.

V usage is TRBV6-6 and J usage is TRBJ2-1; D perhaps matches TRBD2 (6 bases). V shed 5 bases and J shed 7 bases, with 15 bases lying between them. CDR3 length: 14 amino acids. The germline CDR1 and CDR2 sequences are MNHNY and SVGAGI (reference sequence). CDR3 amino acids: CASSTSGLGNEQFF. The CDR3 nucleotides are TGTGCCAGCAGTACGAGCGGGCTTGGGAATGAGCAGTTCTTC.

This CDR3 is CASSQSARGEAFF. CDR3 nucleotides: TGCGCCAGCAGCCAATCTGCTCGCGGGGAAGCTTTCTTT. This rearrangement joins TRBV4-1 to TRBJ1-1; D gene unclear. The germline V gene encodes CDR1 MGHRA and CDR2 YSYEKL. V shed 2 bases and J shed 8 bases, with 12 bases lying between them. This CDR3 has 13 residues.

The V and J genes are TRBV7-2 and TRBJ1-1; TRBD1 matches 8 bases. This CDR3 spans 14 amino acids. Germline CDR1 SGHTA, CDR2 FQGNSA. Trimming cost V 7 bases and J 1 base; bases outside gene matches: 5. This chain's CDR3 is CASTVDRENTEAFF. The DNA of the CDR3 is TGTGCCAGCACCGTGGACAGGGAGAACACTGAAGCTTTCTTT.

The rearrangement links TRBV29-1 to TRBJ2-5; a weak D match, TRBD1 (5 bases). The J call may be faulty, since TRBJ2-7 better matches the DNA end. The CDR3 covers 11 residues. Germline V CDR1 and CDR2: SQVTM, ANQGSEA. The CDR3 DNA follows: TGCAGCGCGCAGGGTGACTACGAGCAGTACTTC. It yields the protein CSAQGDYEQYF.

This clone has just a few counts. This chain joins TRBV7-9 and TRBJ1-2; 10 positions agree with TRBD1. Germline-derived CDR1 and CDR2 are SEHNR and FQNEAQ (reference sequence). V lost 9 bases, J lost 2 bases, and 6 bases stayed unmatched. The CDR3 length is 14 residues. The CDR3 region has the DNA TGTGCCAGTACCCCGGGACAGGGGAACTATGGCTACACCTTC. Its translation: CASTPGQGNYGYTF.